This record concerns one T cell receptor beta chain sequence. This clonotype was seen only a few times. Its antigen target is currently unknown. No much larger clone exists at a distance of one base, and base qualities are not known. Library preparation employed RT-PCR. Instrument on record: Illumina HiSeq 2500. The public sequencing data were trimmed at Q25 with fastp and processed into clonotypes with MiXCR by TCRdb, which kept only in-frame beta chains. CDR3 protein sequences are deduplicated, and each keeps its most common genes and DNA. The sample table holds 500,000 to 600,000 distinct CDR3 sequences, of which less than 10% were seen once. Jointly, the top ten make up roughly 13% of the sample. The data stem from a study of response to subunit inactivated influenza vaccine (dated by TCRdb to 2016 to 2019). At the level of the whole study: The study used deep quantitative T cell receptor repertoire profiling to track responses to a trivalent subunit inactivated influenza vaccine.

General conclusions and limits of the study: The authors suggested that each seasonal influenza vaccination may recruit only a limited number of new T cells.

CDR3 length: 15 amino acids, cysteine to phenylalanine. The DNA shown is the 45-base CDR3, in frame from base 1. At the junction V is shortened by 1 base and J by 5 bases, with 15 bases in between. From the germline V gene (reference sequence), CDR1 is DFQATT and CDR2 is SNEGSKA. Sequenced here: PBMCs from blood, sampled around 25 months after vaccination. This sequence uses TRBV20-1 and TRBJ2-1; TRBD2 is perhaps the D gene, given 6 matching bases. This clonotype was obtained from a man in his fifties or sixties who received an inactivated influenza vaccine. Donor details come from another sample of the same person, matched by shared clones. The encoded CDR3 is CSARAGSLANNEQFF. The DNA reads TGCAGTGCTAGAGCAGGCAGCCTAGCGAACAATGAGCAGTTCTTC.